This T cell receptor beta chain is drawn from a study of T cells in Graves' hyperthyroidism and ophthalmopathy. The investigators amplified TCR beta CDR3 regions from RNA transcripts. The HTBI set primed first-round TCR CDR3 RT-PCR. TCRdb recomputed calls from the multiplex PCR reads with MiXCR, one row per CDR3 protein. This table has about 560,000 distinct CDR3 sequences, approximately 15% appearing once. Study findings and constraints: From stable hyperthyroidism, ophthalmopathy was separated by a 13 V-J model. Before onset, ophthalmopathy was predicted by the model a median 6.5 months earlier.

The germline CDR1 and CDR2 sequences are SEHNR and FQNEAQ (reference sequence). V gave up 5 bases and J gave up 3 bases, with 20 bases separating them. This CDR3 is 17 amino acids long. This clonotype was detected a few times. What it binds is not known. Using less than 12 ml of fresh peripheral blood, PBMCs were prepared. V gene TRBV7-9 combines with J gene TRBJ2-1, with D possibly being TRBD2 (6 bases). This TCR derives from a young woman with Graves' hyperthyroidism. The sequencing sample was made of blood. CDR3 protein: CASSPPRAGLHYNEQFF. In DNA, the CDR3 is TGTGCCAGCAGCCCCCCAAGGGCGGGACTCCACTACAATGAGCAGTTCTTC.